This T cell receptor (beta chain) originates from a study of prognosis after radiotherapy for stage I lung cancer. As for the study in general: Stereotactic body radiotherapy was never combined with concurrent therapy in any patient. After radiotherapy, distant metastases appeared in a handful of patients at a median of approximately 7 months, and roughly 16 patients showed no significant progression. Overall study findings and caveats: Medians of about 9,700 versus 6,500 showed unique TCR clone counts falling after stereotactic body radiation therapy. After stereotactic body radiation therapy, patients with later distant metastases showed lower Shannon entropy.

Turning to this clonotype: Antigen specificity is unknown.

From genomic DNA, two-round multiplex PCR was used to amplify TCR beta CDR3. Primers specific to each TRBV and TRBJ gene were used in first-round PCR. A single record per CDR3 protein comes from TCRdb applying MiXCR to the multiplex PCR reads. The repertoire includes fewer than 20,000 distinct CDR3 sequences, less than 70% of them detected once, and roughly 26% sits in the top ten. The CDR3 runs 13 residues. V gave up 4 bases and J gave up 2 bases, with 9 bases separating them. The germline CDR1 and CDR2 sequences are LGHDT and YNNKEL (reference sequence). The TCR comes from a donor aged 50 or older with non-small cell lung cancer. The chain has TRBV3-1 and TRBJ2-7; weak D call: TRBD2 (6 bases). The sample here was PBMCs, taken before or after stereotactic body radiation therapy (not recorded which). The CDR3 loop is CASSLGGTYEQYF. As DNA, the CDR3 is TGTGCCAGCAGCCTGGGGGGTACCTACGAGCAGTACTTC.